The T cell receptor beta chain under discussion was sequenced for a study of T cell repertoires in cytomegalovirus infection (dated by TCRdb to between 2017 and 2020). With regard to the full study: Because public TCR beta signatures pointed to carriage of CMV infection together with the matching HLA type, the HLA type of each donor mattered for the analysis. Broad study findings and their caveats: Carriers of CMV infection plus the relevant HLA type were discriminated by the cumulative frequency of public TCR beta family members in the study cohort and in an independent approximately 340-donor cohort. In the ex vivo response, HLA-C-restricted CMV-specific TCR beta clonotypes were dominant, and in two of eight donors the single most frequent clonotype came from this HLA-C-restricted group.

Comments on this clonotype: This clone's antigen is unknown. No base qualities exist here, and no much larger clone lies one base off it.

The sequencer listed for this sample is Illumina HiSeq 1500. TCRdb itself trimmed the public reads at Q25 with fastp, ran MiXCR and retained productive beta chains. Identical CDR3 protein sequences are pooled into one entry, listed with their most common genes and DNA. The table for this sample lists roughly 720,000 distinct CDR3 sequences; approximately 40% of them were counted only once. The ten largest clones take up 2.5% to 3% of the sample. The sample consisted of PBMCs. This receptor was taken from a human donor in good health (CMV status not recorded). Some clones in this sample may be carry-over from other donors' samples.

The DNA reads as follows: TGTGCCAGCAGCCGATTCCCAGGGGGCGCGCTAGAAAAACTGTTTTTT. This gives the protein CASSRFPGGALEKLFF. In this chain, TRBV28 is recombined with TRBJ1-4, with 8 junctional bases fitting TRBD1. The germline V end is reduced by 6 bases and the J end by 8 bases; junction bases left unmatched: 14. CDR1 and CDR2, looked up from the germline V gene, are MDHEN and SYDVKM. From the cysteine through the phenylalanine, the CDR3 covers 16 amino acids. The read is trimmed to its CDR3 DNA, 48 bases read in frame from base 1.